This is a list of T cell receptor beta chains from one sample in a study of CD4 T cells in relation to SARS-CoV-2 and coronaviruses. Their target antigens are unknown. The method was immunoSEQ multiplex PCR; TCRdb's version includes in-frame clones alone and lacks a portion of them. This table has around 23,000 clones, approximately 72% appearing once. Sequenced input: CD4+ T cells from PBMCs, cultured in vitro. These receptor sequences come from a human donor in good health. CDR3s include the opening cysteine and the closing phenylalanine or tryptophan. The D gene is left open where the match is weak. Only part of the rows carry a size: once, few, many, or a class if the clone is expanded.

v_call	clone_size	j_call	d_call	cdr3_aa	cdr3_nt
TRBV9	NA	TRBJ2-3	TRBD2	CASSVGLAGGTDTQYF	TGTGCCAGCAGCGTAGGACTAGCCGGCGGCACAGATACGCAGTATTTT
TRBV6-5	NA	TRBJ1-4	NA	CASSYGGRSEKLFF	TGTGCCAGCAGTTATGGCGGGAGGAGTGAAAAACTGTTTTTT
TRBV6-2/TRBV6-3	few	TRBJ1-5	TRBD1	CASSPGTGVNQPQHF	TGTGCCAGCAGCCCCGGGACAGGGGTTAATCAGCCCCAGCATTTT
TRBV29-1	NA	TRBJ2-5	TRBD2	CSVRGGVETQYF	TGCAGCGTTCGGGGGGGGGTAGAGACCCAGTACTTC
TRBV4-2	few	TRBJ1-2	NA	CASSQEGHPMGYGYTF	TGTGCCAGCAGCCAAGAAGGACACCCCATGGGCTATGGCTACACCTTC
TRBV7-9	few	TRBJ2-1	TRBD2	CASSSGTSGVNEQFF	TGTGCCAGCAGCTCCGGGACTAGCGGAGTCAATGAGCAGTTCTTC
TRBV7-9	NA	TRBJ1-6	TRBD1	CASSLSGQGHSPLHF	TGTGCCAGCAGCTTATCGGGACAGGGGCATTCACCCCTCCACTTT
TRBV30	NA	TRBJ1-2	NA	CAWRQDPRDYGYTF	TGTGCCTGGAGACAGGACCCAAGGGATTATGGCTACACCTTC
TRBV4-1	NA	TRBJ1-2	NA	CASSQVTEGYGYTF	TGCGCCAGCAGCCAAGTCACAGAGGGGTATGGCTACACCTTC
TRBV3-1/TRBV3-2	NA	TRBJ2-2	NA	CASRGGSNTGELFF	TGTGCCTCGAGGGGGGGGTCGAACACCGGGGAGCTGTTTTTT
TRBV7-2	NA	TRBJ1-4	NA	CASSFVGGGEKLFF	TGTGCCAGCAGCTTTGTAGGGGGGGGTGAAAAACTGTTTTTT
TRBV6-5	NA	TRBJ1-3	NA	CASSYSASGGNTIYF	TGTGCCAGCAGTTACTCGGCGTCTGGAGGAAACACCATATATTTT
TRBV5-1	few	TRBJ1-4	TRBD1	CASSLGQGDEKLFF	TGCGCCAGCAGCTTGGGACAGGGGGATGAAAAACTGTTTTTT
TRBV7-6	NA	TRBJ2-7	NA	CASSLDVGSVYEQYF	TGTGCCAGCAGCTTAGACGTAGGGTCGGTCTACGAGCAGTACTTC
TRBV11-2	NA	TRBJ2-1	TRBD2	CASSRLAGPYNEQFF	TGTGCCAGCAGCCGACTAGCGGGACCCTACAATGAGCAGTTCTTC
TRBV19	medium-sized	TRBJ2-7	TRBD2	CASSGLAGTYEQYF	TGTGCCAGTAGCGGACTAGCGGGGACCTACGAGCAGTACTTC
TRBV29-1	NA	TRBJ2-7	NA	CSARWSSYEQYF	TGCAGCGCGCGTTGGAGCTCCTACGAGCAGTACTTC
TRBV20-1	NA	TRBJ2-7	TRBD2	CSASRRDYSYEQYF	TGCAGTGCCAGTCGGCGGGACTACTCCTACGAGCAGTACTTC
TRBV12-3/TRBV12-4	NA	TRBJ1-1	NA	CASSLLQGTEAFF	TGTGCCAGCAGTTTACTGCAGGGCACTGAAGCTTTCTTT
TRBV4-3	once	TRBJ1-2	NA	CASSQDSQEYYGYTF	TGCGCCAGCAGCCAAGATAGCCAGGAATACTATGGCTACACCTTC
TRBV9	NA	TRBJ1-6	NA	CASSVGGEFNSPLHF	TGTGCCAGCAGCGTAGGGGGGGAGTTTAATTCACCCCTCCACTTT
TRBV19	NA	TRBJ1-4	NA	CASSIGTANEKLFF	TGTGCCAGTAGTATTGGGACGGCTAATGAAAAACTGTTTTTT
TRBV3-1/TRBV3-2	NA	TRBJ2-7	TRBD2	CASSPGVWEGLGSYEQYF	TGTGCCAGCAGCCCCGGAGTGTGGGAGGGCCTGGGGAGCTACGAGCAGTACTTC
TRBV3-1/TRBV3-2	NA	TRBJ2-7	NA	CASSQDPGYEQYF	TGTGCCAGCAGCCAAGATCCAGGATACGAGCAGTACTTC
TRBV18	NA	TRBJ2-7	TRBD1	CASSPDRTSYEQYF	TGTGCCAGCTCACCGGACAGGACCTCCTACGAGCAGTACTTC
TRBV25-1	few	TRBJ2-5	NA	CASSEYVPVYF	TGTGCCAGCAGTGAATATGTCCCGGTGTACTTC
TRBV25-1	NA	TRBJ2-1	TRBD2	CASRLAGGRYNEQFF	TGTGCCAGCCGGCTAGCGGGAGGGAGATACAATGAGCAGTTCTTC
TRBV27	NA	TRBJ1-4	NA	CASSFLGATNEKLFF	TGTGCCAGCAGTTTTCTGGGTGCTACTAATGAAAAACTGTTTTTT
TRBV7-9	few	TRBJ2-1	NA	CASSLGQLPYNEQFF	TGTGCCAGCAGCTTAGGACAGCTTCCCTACAATGAGCAGTTCTTC
TRBV6-6	NA	TRBJ1-5	NA	CASTPPQRSNQPQHF	TGTGCCAGCACGCCGCCACAGCGGAGCAATCAGCCCCAGCATTTT
TRBV6-1	NA	TRBJ2-3	TRBD1	CASSEVSRGRDTQYF	TGTGCCAGCAGTGAAGTGAGCAGGGGGAGAGATACGCAGTATTTT
TRBV7-2	NA	TRBJ2-7	NA	CASSLPGYLAYEQYF	TGTGCCAGCAGCTTACCAGGGTATTTAGCCTACGAGCAGTACTTC
TRBV11-2	NA	TRBJ2-1	NA	CASSLFSEQFF	TGTGCCAGCAGCTTATTTAGTGAGCAGTTCTTC
TRBV19	NA	TRBJ2-7	TRBD2	CASSTSSGGPYEQYF	TGTGCCAGTAGTACCTCTAGCGGGGGGCCCTACGAGCAGTACTTC
TRBV19	NA	TRBJ1-1	NA	CASSIQAGDTEAFF	TGTGCCAGTAGTATCCAGGCAGGGGACACTGAAGCTTTCTTT
TRBV5-8	NA	TRBJ2-3	NA	CASTKILLGIADTQYF	TGTGCCAGCACCAAAATTTTACTCGGGATAGCTGATACGCAGTATTTT
TRBV5-6	NA	TRBJ1-5	TRBD1	CASSLTGTFDQPQHF	TGTGCCAGCAGCCTGACAGGGACTTTCGATCAGCCCCAGCATTTT